The 17 T cell receptor beta chains in this list originate from one sample, sequenced in a study of T-cell reconstitution after alpha-beta-depleted transplantation in children. It was with unique molecular identifiers that the TCRbeta library was prepared. TCRdb used MiXCR to reprocess the PCR reads, holding one entry per CDR3 protein. The sample includes some 140,000 distinct CDR3 sequences, roughly 10% of them seen just once. The material was PBMCs, mostly from graft donor cells, obtained 180 days after TCRalphabeta/CD19-depleted stem cell transplant. These receptor sequences come from a girl in the first two years of life who had a stem cell transplant for combined immunodeficiency, so the T cells may come from the graft donor.

This chain links TRBV20-1 with TRBJ2-5, with D unresolved. Germline CDR1 reads DFQATT; CDR2 reads SNEGSKA (reference sequence). This CDR3 region has 15 residues. V lost 5 bases and J lost 7, with 23 bases in between. The CDR3 loop is CSAGVWAAGQVTQYF. Written as DNA, the CDR3 is TGCAGTGCTGGGGTGTGGGCAGCTGGCCAGGTGACCCAGTACTTC.

This clonotype was counted a few times. The CDR3 DNA reads as TGTGCCAGCAGTTACAGAGGGGGGATCACTGAAGCTTTCTTT. It yields the protein CASSYRGGITEAFF. The J gene is TRBJ1-1, the V gene TRBV6-5; possible D gene TRBD1, 6 bases. The CDR3 length is 14 residues. The germline gives CDR1 MNHEY, CDR2 SVGAGI. V was shortened by 2 bases and J by 4 bases, with 11 bases between the two germline ends.

The table lists this clonotype with a few counts. The chain is built from TRBV9 and TRBJ2-1, with 7 nucleotides matching TRBD1. CDR1 and CDR2 (germline): SGDLS, YYNGEE. Trimming cost V 2 bases and J 4 bases; bases outside gene matches: 12. The CDR3 is made up of 17 amino acids. The CDR3 here is CASSVDAGTAIYNEQFF. CDR3 DNA sequence: TGTGCCAGCAGCGTCGACGCCGGGACAGCTATTTACAATGAGCAGTTCTTC.

Only a few counts were recorded for this clonotype. The chain combines TRBV30 with TRBJ2-2, with TRBD1 matching 11 bases. V lost 3 bases and J lost 5; bases outside the gene matches: 5. Germline V gives CDR1 GTSNPN, CDR2 SVGIG (reference sequence). This CDR3 region has 15 residues. CDR3 region: CAWRDRGRGTGELFF. The CDR3 DNA reads as TGTGCCTGGAGGGACAGGGGGCGCGGTACCGGGGAGCTGTTTTTT.

In its sample, this clonotype was seen a few times. The chain links TRBV12-3 or TRBV12-4 to TRBJ2-1; D is perhaps TRBD1 or TRBD2 (5 bases each). This CDR3 region has 13 residues. Trimming shortened V by 7 bases and J by 0 bases, and 7 bases separated the two germline ends. DNA of the CDR3: TGTGCCAGCAATGGGGGCTCCTACAATGAGCAGTTCTTC. Translating gives CASNGGSYNEQFF.

The V call is TRBV5-6, the J call TRBJ2-7; 8 positions match TRBD1. Germline lookup yields CDR1 SGHDT and CDR2 YYEEEE. The V gene end was trimmed by 5 bases and the J gene end by 0 bases; junction bases not matched to a gene: 7. The CDR3 is made up of 15 amino acids. CDR3 region: CASSFGGTGSYEQYF. The CDR3 DNA reads TGTGCCAGCAGTTTTGGAGGGACAGGCTCCTACGAGCAGTACTTC.

CDR3: CASSLARKDTQYF. In DNA form, the CDR3 reads TGTGCCAGCAGTTTAGCGAGGAAAGATACGCAGTATTTT. V usage is TRBV12-3 or TRBV12-4 and J usage is TRBJ2-3, with unresolved D. V lost 0 bases to trimming and J lost 5 bases, with 6 bases between them. There are 13 residues in the CDR3.

The rearrangement links TRBV6-2 or TRBV6-3 to TRBJ2-7; D remains unclear. Trimming pared 4 bases from V and 2 bases from J, leaving 12 bases between. Germline V gene lookup returns CDR1 MNHEY and CDR2 SVGEGT. The CDR3 has 14 amino acids. This CDR3 is CASSSPNSAYEQYF. CDR3 sequence (DNA): TGTGCCAGCAGTTCCCCTAACAGCGCCTACGAGCAGTACTTC.

This clonotype was recorded many times. The chain has TRBV12-3 or TRBV12-4 and TRBJ2-1; no firm D call. The V gene lost 2 bases and the J gene lost 1 base, with 0 bases spanning the gap. CDR3 length: 12 amino acids. The CDR3, as DNA: TGTGCCAGCAGTTTATCCTACAATGAGCAGTTCTTC. As protein: CASSLSYNEQFF.

This clonotype was detected only a few times. The CDR3 here is CASNPLEGDTQYF. CDR3 coding DNA: TGTGCCAGCAACCCACTCGAAGGAGATACGCAGTATTTT. The chain combines TRBV5-6 with TRBJ2-3; unclear D gene. Between the trimmed V and J ends, which lost 6 bases and 5 bases, there was a span of 13 bases. The CDR3 is made up of 13 amino acids. Germline values: CDR1 SGHDT, CDR2 YYEEEE.

V usage is TRBV12-3 or TRBV12-4 and J usage is TRBJ1-2, with D maybe TRBD1 (6 bases). This CDR3 region has 14 residues. The V gene lost 3 bases and the J gene lost 1 base, with 9 bases spanning the gap. The CDR3 region is CASSFGGLNYGYTF. The CDR3 DNA sequence: TGTGCCAGCAGTTTTGGGGGCCTTAACTATGGCTACACCTTC.

The gene calls are TRBV6-2 or TRBV6-3 and TRBJ2-5, with D possibly matching TRBD2 (6 bases). The CDR3 consists of 13 residues. CDR1 MNHEY and CDR2 SVGEGT come from the germline V gene. V was cut by 8 bases and J by 9 bases, with 19 bases left in between. CDR3 nucleotide sequence: TGTGCCAGCCGCGGGACCCCGGGAAGGCCCCAGTACTTC. Residues: CASRGTPGRPQYF.

This clonotype was counted many times. This chain joins TRBV10-3 and TRBJ2-2; D is undetermined. The V and J ends lost 3 bases and 5 bases respectively, with 1 base between them. The germline V gene encodes CDR1 ENHRY and CDR2 SYGVKD. The CDR3 has 11 residues. This chain's CDR3 is CAISETGELFF. The CDR3 nucleotides read TGTGCCATCAGTGAAACCGGGGAGCTGTTTTTT.

The rearrangement uses TRBV29-1 and TRBJ2-3; D is ambiguous. Germline-derived CDR1 and CDR2 are SQVTM and ANQGSEA. This CDR3 comprises 12 residues. The V and J ends lost 7 bases and 7 bases respectively, with 15 bases between them. DNA of the CDR3: TGCAGCGAGGCTAGAGGTACATATACGCAGTATTTT. Its protein is CSEARGTYTQYF.

There are many counts of this clonotype. The chain recombines TRBV20-1 with TRBJ1-1; the D is unclear. Per the germline V gene, CDR1 is DFQATT and CDR2 is SNEGSKA (reference sequence). Deletions cut 2 bases from V and 1 base from J, with 5 bases between. The CDR3 sequence is 12 residues long. CDR3 residues: CSARTWNTEAFF. CDR3 DNA sequence: TGCAGTGCTAGAACCTGGAACACTGAAGCTTTCTTT.

This clonotype has ten or more counts. The chain carries TRBV25-1 and TRBJ2-3; no definite D call. This CDR3 spans 15 amino acids. Between the trimmed V and J ends, which lost 7 bases and 0 bases, there was a span of 14 bases. Germline CDR1 and CDR2: MGHDK and SYGVNS. This chain's CDR3 is CASTSPGSSTDTQYF. The DNA of the CDR3 is TGTGCCAGCACCTCCCCGGGTTCTAGCACAGATACGCAGTATTTT.

A few counts support this clonotype. The genes are TRBV29-1 and TRBJ2-3; weak D call: TRBD1 (5 bases). The V end lost 3 bases, the J end lost 2 bases, and 21 bases lay between the germline ends. The CDR3 totals 17 residues. Germline values: CDR1 SQVTM, CDR2 ANQGSEA. The CDR3 DNA reads TGCAGCGTTGAGCCGATTGCCTCACAGGCCCTCACAGATACGCAGTATTTT. This translates into CSVEPIASQALTDTQYF.